A single sample is the source of the 3 T cell receptor beta chains below, sequenced in a study of human T cells and chemical hapten exposure (dated by TCRdb to 2020 to 2023). Libraries came from RACE. These reads were obtained on a NextSeq 500. TCRdb handled the public reads itself, with Q25 trimming in fastp and clone calling in MiXCR, and kept productive beta chains. All rows with the same CDR3 protein become a single entry with the most common DNA and genes. Within this sample are approximately 260,000 distinct CDR3 sequences, with just under 8% of them counted one time only. The top ten constitute 0.9% to 1.5% of the sample. The time point label, as the study defines it: pre-sensitization, week 0. What this sample's treatment or condition label stands for: therapeutic diphenylcyclopropenone sensitization with weekly scalp DPC. The source was whole blood, collected in connection with sensitization to the hapten diphenylcyclopropenone (DPC). These receptors all stem from a man between 18 and 35 years old with alopecia areata. Some clones in this sample may be carry-over from other donors' samples.

V and J are TRBV28 and TRBJ2-2; the D gene could be TRBD1 or TRBD2 (5 bases each). The germline CDR1 and CDR2 sequences are MDHEN and SYDVKM. The CDR3 length is 17 residues. V lost 2 bases and J 1 base, leaving 14 bases between the germline ends. The CDR3 DNA is TGTGCCAGCAGTTTAGACCGGGACCCCAGGAACACCGGGGAGCTGTTTTTT. This translates into CASSLDRDPRNTGELFF.

This clonotype was detected a few times. The chain combines TRBV4-1 with TRBJ2-4; D gene unclear. The V end was cut by 5 bases, the J end by 0 bases, with 8 bases between. Looked up from germline, CDR1 is MGHRA and CDR2 is YSYEKL. The CDR3 consists of 14 residues. The chain's CDR3 is CASSDLLAKNIQYF. The CDR3 nucleotides are TGCGCCAGCAGCGACCTACTAGCCAAAAACATTCAGTACTTC.

The V and J genes are TRBV6-6 and TRBJ2-1, with D possibly matching TRBD1 (6 bases). With 2 bases removed from V and 8 bases from J, the gap between germline ends came to 13 bases. The CDR3 extends over 14 amino acids. CDR1 is MNHNY, CDR2 SVGAGI, per germline (reference sequence). CDR3 in amino acids: CASSYPDQGYEQFF. For the CDR3, the DNA is TGTGCCAGCAGTTACCCTGACCAGGGGTATGAGCAGTTCTTC.